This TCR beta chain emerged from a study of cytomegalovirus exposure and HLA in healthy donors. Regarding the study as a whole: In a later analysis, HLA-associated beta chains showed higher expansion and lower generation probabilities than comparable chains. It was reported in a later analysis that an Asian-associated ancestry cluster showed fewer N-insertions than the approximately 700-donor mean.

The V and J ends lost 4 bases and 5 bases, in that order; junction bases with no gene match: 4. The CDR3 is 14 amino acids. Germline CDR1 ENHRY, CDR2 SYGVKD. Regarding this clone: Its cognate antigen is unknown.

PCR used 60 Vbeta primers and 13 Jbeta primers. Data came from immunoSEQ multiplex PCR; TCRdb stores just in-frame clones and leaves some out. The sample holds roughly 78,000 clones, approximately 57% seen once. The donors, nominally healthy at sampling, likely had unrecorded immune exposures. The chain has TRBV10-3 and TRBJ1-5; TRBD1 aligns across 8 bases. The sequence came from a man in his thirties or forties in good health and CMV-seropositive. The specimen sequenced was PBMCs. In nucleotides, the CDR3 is TGTGCCATCAGTGGATCGGACAGGGATCAGCCCCAGCATTTT. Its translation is CAISGSDRDQPQHF.